This is a list of T cell receptor beta chains from one sample in a study of T-cell memory formation after mild COVID-19. From the 5' RACE reads, TCRdb called clonotypes with MiXCR, one entry per CDR3 protein. The data hold approximately 560,000 distinct CDR3 sequences, with around 15% observed a single time. Input material: PBMCs or a T cell subset sorted from them (not recorded which). The receptor source for this set is an adult woman who had mild COVID-19 (a few samples of this study predate the infection). Cell type and time point are not known. CDR3s include the opening cysteine and the closing phenylalanine or tryptophan. The D gene is left open where the match is weak. Part of the rows lack a size; the others show once, few, many or a class for expanded clones.

size: NA
V: TRBV11-3
D: TRBD2
J: TRBJ2-1
DNA: TGTGCCAGCAGCTCCCCGGAGGGTAGCGGGAGACCGCATGAGCAGTTCTTC
CDR3: CASSSPEGSGRPHEQFF

size: many
V: TRBV7-9
D: TRBD2
J: TRBJ2-1
DNA: TGTGCCAGCAGCTTCCCTAGCGGAGGGCAGTTCTTC
CDR3: CASSFPSGGQFF

size: NA
V: TRBV10-3
D: TRBD1
J: TRBJ2-1
DNA: TGTGCCATCAGTGATGCTCCCGGACAGGAGGTGAGCAATGAGCAGTTCTTC
CDR3: CAISDAPGQEVSNEQFF

size: NA
V: TRBV4-1
D: TRBD2
J: TRBJ2-5
DNA: TGCGCCAGCAGCCACCGTGGGGAACTAGCGGGGGTCCAAGAGACCCAGTACTTC
CDR3: CASSHRGELAGVQETQYF

size: NA
V: TRBV4-1
D: NA
J: TRBJ2-1
DNA: TGCGCCAGCAGCCAAACCCAGAGCTCCTACAATGAGCAGTTCTTC
CDR3: CASSQTQSSYNEQFF

size: NA
V: TRBV20-1
D: TRBD2
J: TRBJ2-7
DNA: TGCAGTGCTAGAGATGGGGCTAGCGGGAGCGACGAGCAGTACTTC
CDR3: CSARDGASGSDEQYF

size: NA
V: TRBV7-9
D: TRBD2
J: TRBJ2-5
DNA: TGTGCCAGCAGCTTGAATAGCGGGGACCAAGAGACCCAGTACTTC
CDR3: CASSLNSGDQETQYF

size: NA
V: TRBV7-2
D: NA
J: TRBJ1-2
DNA: TGTGCCAGCAGCTCCGGAGGAGGGGCCCTAGCTAACTATGGCTACACCTTC
CDR3: CASSSGGGALANYGYTF

size: few
V: TRBV5-4
D: NA
J: TRBJ2-5
DNA: TGTGCCAGCAGCTTGGGGCTGGGGGCGCCGGGAGAGACCCAGTACTTC
CDR3: CASSLGLGAPGETQYF

size: NA
V: TRBV7-9
D: TRBD1
J: TRBJ1-3
DNA: TGTGCCAGCACCCTCACAGGGGCTTCCTCTGGAAACACCATATATTTT
CDR3: CASTLTGASSGNTIYF

size: NA
V: TRBV6-5
D: TRBD2
J: TRBJ2-2
DNA: TGTGCCAGCTCCGACCCTGGGCTAGCGGCGAACACCGGGGAGCTGTTTTTT
CDR3: CASSDPGLAANTGELFF

size: few
V: TRBV20-1
D: NA
J: TRBJ1-6
DNA: TGCAGTGCTAGAGATAGGTTACAGGGTCATAATTCACCCCTCCACTTT
CDR3: CSARDRLQGHNSPLHF

size: few
V: TRBV7-9
D: NA
J: TRBJ2-5
DNA: TGTGCCAGCAGCTTAGTGCCCGGACGTGAAGAGACCCAGTACTTC
CDR3: CASSLVPGREETQYF

size: few
V: TRBV7-3
D: NA
J: TRBJ2-5
DNA: TGTGCCAGCAGCTTAAGCGGGGGCCGCATTAAAGAGACCCAGTACTTC
CDR3: CASSLSGGRIKETQYF

size: many
V: TRBV4-2
D: NA
J: TRBJ2-1
DNA: TGTGCCAGCAGCCAAGATACGGATGAGCAGTTCTTC
CDR3: CASSQDTDEQFF

size: NA
V: TRBV7-9
D: NA
J: TRBJ2-7
DNA: TGTGCCAGCAGCTTAGCCCCCTCGGATGAGCAGTACTTC
CDR3: CASSLAPSDEQYF

size: NA
V: TRBV25-1
D: TRBD2
J: TRBJ2-1
DNA: TGTGCCAGCAGTGATATCTGGACTAGCGGGAGGAATGAGCAGTTCTTC
CDR3: CASSDIWTSGRNEQFF

size: many
V: TRBV7-8
D: NA
J: TRBJ1-2
DNA: TGTGCCAGCAGCTTAGTGGCAGGGAACTATGGCTACACCTTC
CDR3: CASSLVAGNYGYTF

size: NA
V: TRBV7-9
D: NA
J: TRBJ1-5
DNA: TGTGCCAGCAGCTTATTTCGTGGTGGATTCGGGCAGCCCCAGCATTTT
CDR3: CASSLFRGGFGQPQHF

size: few
V: TRBV7-2
D: TRBD1
J: TRBJ2-3
DNA: TGTGCCAGCAGCTTAGCGGGACAGACTAGCACAGATACGCAGTATTTT
CDR3: CASSLAGQTSTDTQYF

size: NA
V: TRBV9
D: NA
J: TRBJ2-1
DNA: TGTGCCAGCAGCGGGGCGACCCGGAGCGAGCAGTTCTTC
CDR3: CASSGATRSEQFF

size: few
V: TRBV6-5
D: NA
J: TRBJ1-5
DNA: TGTGCCAGCAGTTACCCGGAGCCCCACAATAGCAATCAGCCCCAGCATTTT
CDR3: CASSYPEPHNSNQPQHF

size: NA
V: TRBV6-5
D: NA
J: TRBJ1-1
DNA: TGTGCCAGCAGTTACTCGAGTACCGGGAACACTGAAGCTTTCTTT
CDR3: CASSYSSTGNTEAFF

size: few
V: TRBV12-3/TRBV12-4
D: NA
J: TRBJ1-5
DNA: TGTGCCAGCAGTTCATCCCAGGGCTCGACCCAGCCCCAGCATTTT
CDR3: CASSSSQGSTQPQHF

size: few
V: TRBV10-3
D: NA
J: TRBJ1-1
DNA: TGTGCCATCAGTGGAACAGCAAACACTGAAGCTTTCTTT
CDR3: CAISGTANTEAFF

size: NA
V: TRBV7-2
D: NA
J: TRBJ2-7
DNA: TGTGCCAGCAGCTTATCGGGGGCCCGGACGGTGTACTTC
CDR3: CASSLSGARTVYF